One and the same sample provided the 26 T cell receptor beta chains below, sequenced in a study of blood T cell repertoires in COVID-19. The protocol was immunoSEQ multiplex PCR, while the TCRdb copy is restricted to in-frame clones and leaves out a portion. The sample has about 42,000 clones, just under 85% seen once; the top ten hold under 6%. What was sequenced was peripheral blood. The receptors originated from a man aged 50 to 59 with active COVID-19.

CDR3 loop: CASSQFTNEQYF. As DNA, the CDR3 is TGTGCCAGCAGCCAATTTACTAACGAGCAGTACTTC. The chain couples TRBV11-2 to TRBJ2-7; D remains unclear. Trimming took 5 bases from V and 5 from J, leaving 10 bases between them. CDR3 length: 12 amino acids. The germline V gene has CDR1 SGHAT and CDR2 FQNNGV.

The rearrangement links TRBV12-3 or TRBV12-4 to TRBJ1-3, with D tentatively TRBD1 (5 bases). This CDR3 region has 13 residues. The V end lost 4 bases, the J end lost 6 bases, and 10 bases lay between the germline ends. The CDR3: CASSSGRANTIYF. CDR3 DNA sequence: TGTGCCAGCAGTTCAGGGAGGGCAAACACCATATATTTT.

V usage is TRBV6-5 and J usage is TRBJ2-1, with 11 bases identical to TRBD1. In germline, CDR1 is MNHEY, CDR2 SVGAGI. V lost 0 bases to trimming and J lost 6 bases; unmatched junction nucleotides: 1. The CDR3 extends over 15 amino acids. The CDR3 loop reads CASSYSGQGGNEQFF. The CDR3 DNA reads TGTGCCAGCAGTTACTCGGGACAGGGGGGCAATGAGCAGTTCTTC.

The chain couples TRBV2 to TRBJ2-1; TRBD2 matches 12 bases. The CDR3 covers 14 residues. With V trimmed by 7 bases and J by 12 bases, 10 bases remained unmatched. Per germline, CDR1 SNHLY and CDR2 FYNNEI. The CDR3 protein is CASITGLAGITQFF. Here the CDR3 DNA reads TGTGCCAGCATTACAGGACTAGCGGGAATAACGCAGTTCTTC.

This clone was recorded a few times. Distinct nucleotide sequences in the sample also encode this CDR3. The V gene is TRBV20-1, the J gene TRBJ1-2, with 7 bases that match TRBD1. V shed 6 bases and J 4 bases; nucleotides not matched to a gene: 2. The CDR3 has 11 amino acids. From germline, CDR1 is DFQATT and CDR2 SNEGSKA (reference sequence). Here the CDR3 reads CSARDSYGYTF. The CDR3 DNA reads as TGCAGTGCGAGGGACAGCTATGGCTACACCTTC.

This sequence joins TRBV19 and TRBJ2-7; D not resolved. This CDR3 is built from 13 residues. Trimming cost V 5 bases and J 0 bases, with 8 bases left between them. Germline V gene sequence: CDR1 LNHDA, CDR2 SQIVND (reference sequence). The CDR3 loop reads CASSRYLSYEQYF. The CDR3 DNA reads TGTGCCAGTAGTCGGTATCTCTCCTACGAGCAGTACTTC.

The rearrangement joins TRBV11-2 to TRBJ2-2; D call uncertain. The V end lost 0 bases, the J end lost 6 bases, and 8 bases lay between the germline ends. The CDR3 contains 14 residues. Germline V gene sequence: CDR1 SGHAT, CDR2 FQNNGV. Here the CDR3 reads CASSLDGFPGELFF. The CDR3 region has the DNA TGTGCCAGCAGCTTAGACGGGTTCCCCGGGGAGCTGTTTTTT.

The sample holds a few counts of this clone. The V and J genes are TRBV30 and TRBJ1-2; TRBD1 aligns across 8 bases. V was pared by 4 bases and J by 2 bases, with 6 bases of the junction left unmatched. Germline V gives CDR1 GTSNPN, CDR2 SVGIG (reference sequence). CDR3 length: 14 amino acids. The CDR3 DNA reads as TGTGCCTGGACCCCCGGACAGGGAAACTATGGCTACACCTTC. Protein product: CAWTPGQGNYGYTF.

The CDR3 protein is CASGRGTGGFSGNTIYF. Written as DNA, the CDR3 is TGTGCTAGTGGCCGCGGGACAGGGGGATTCTCTGGAAACACCATATATTTT. The rearrangement uses TRBV12-5 and TRBJ1-3, with TRBD1 matching 11 bases. V shed 6 bases, J shed 0 bases, and the junction held 7 bases outside the gene matches. The CDR3 length is 17 residues. CDR1 LGHNT and CDR2 FRNRAP come from the germline V gene.

The chain uses TRBV29-1 and TRBJ2-1, with 7 nucleotides matching TRBD1. The CDR3 has 14 residues. J was trimmed by 8 bases and V by 2 bases; bases with no gene match: 9. The germline V gene encodes CDR1 SQVTM and CDR2 ANQGSEA. CDR3 amino acids: CSVERDSLGDEQFF. The CDR3 DNA follows: TGCAGCGTTGAACGGGACAGCCTTGGCGATGAGCAGTTCTTC.

The gene calls are TRBV6-5 and TRBJ1-1; 7 bases line up with TRBD1. The CDR3 is 14 amino acids. J was trimmed by 3 bases and V by 4 bases; bases with no gene match: 5. CDR1 and CDR2 (germline): MNHEY, SVGAGI. The CDR3 nucleotides read TGTGCCAGCAGTTTCGACAGGGCGGACACTGAAGCTTTCTTT. Amino acid sequence: CASSFDRADTEAFF.

This clone was observed a single time. The J gene is TRBJ2-3, the V gene TRBV5-1; tentatively, D is TRBD2 (6 bases). Per germline, CDR1 SGHRS and CDR2 YFSETQ. The CDR3 totals 14 residues. V lost 0 bases to trimming and J lost 4 bases, with 9 bases between them. The CDR3 region is CASSLAGDSDTQYF. In DNA form, the CDR3 reads TGCGCCAGCAGCTTGGCGGGGGACTCAGATACGCAGTATTTT.

The CDR3 protein is CASRLQVVEETQYF. The CDR3 DNA reads TGTGCCAGCAGACTACAGGTGGTGGAAGAGACCCAGTACTTC. This chain joins TRBV6-5 and TRBJ2-5; D is perhaps TRBD1 (5 bases). Trimming pared 6 bases from V and 3 bases from J, leaving 14 bases between. This CDR3 is 14 amino acids long. Germline lookup yields CDR1 MNHEY and CDR2 SVGAGI.

V usage is TRBV5-8 and J usage is TRBJ2-2, with TRBD1 identical over 7 bases. The CDR3 has 13 amino acids. CDR1 and CDR2 (germline): SGHTS, YDEGEE. Germline trimming cut 6 bases from V and 6 bases from J; bases unmatched to any gene: 5. The CDR3, as DNA: TGTGCCAGCACCTACAGGGGCCCCGGGGAGCTGTTTTTT. This sequence encodes CASTYRGPGELFF.

The gene calls are TRBV6-6 and TRBJ2-7, with 8 bases identical to TRBD1. J gave up 3 bases and V 0 bases, and 4 bases lay outside the gene matches. The germline V gene has CDR1 MNHNY and CDR2 SVGAGI (reference sequence). This CDR3 has 15 amino acids. The CDR3 DNA reads as TGTGCCAGCAGTTACTCGTCGACAGGGGTCTACGAGCAGTACTTC. This sequence encodes CASSYSSTGVYEQYF.

The rearrangement links TRBV27 to TRBJ2-3; no firm D call. The CDR3 spans 13 residues. Germline CDR1 is MNHEY and CDR2 is SMNVEV (reference sequence). Trimming pared 7 bases from V and 4 bases from J, leaving 12 bases between. CDR3 amino acids: CASKFRSADTQYF. The DNA of the CDR3 is TGTGCCAGCAAGTTTCGATCGGCAGATACGCAGTATTTT.

J is TRBJ2-1 and V is TRBV6-2 or TRBV6-3; 9 nucleotides align to TRBD2. The V and J ends lost 2 bases and 4 bases, in that order; junction bases with no gene match: 15. Germline assignment: CDR1 MNHEY and CDR2 SVGEGT. The CDR3 loop spans 19 amino acids. CDR3 amino acids: CASSYPLAGKPPLYNEQFF. CDR3 nucleotide sequence: TGTGCCAGCAGTTACCCGCTAGCGGGGAAACCACCTCTATACAATGAGCAGTTCTTC.

The V gene is TRBV19, the J gene TRBJ1-2; the D gene is possibly TRBD1 (6 bases). Germline CDR1 is LNHDA and CDR2 is SQIVND (reference sequence). V gave up 5 bases and J gave up 2 bases, with 15 bases separating them. The CDR3 covers 15 residues. CDR3 coding DNA: TGTGCCAGTAGTCCCCAGGCGAGGGGGAACTATGGCTACACCTTC. It encodes CASSPQARGNYGYTF.

This rearrangement joins TRBV7-2 to TRBJ1-2; 9 nucleotides agree with TRBD1. J was trimmed by 5 bases and V by 1 base; bases with no gene match: 5. Germline V gene sequence: CDR1 SGHTA, CDR2 FQGNSA. This CDR3 spans 15 amino acids. The CDR3 here is CASSLGGTGLYGYTF. In DNA, the CDR3 is TGTGCCAGCAGCTTAGGTGGGACAGGGTTATATGGCTACACCTTC.

The V and J genes are TRBV5-8 and TRBJ2-7; the match to TRBD2 covers 11 bases. CDR3 size: 15 residues. V dropped 3 bases and J dropped 2; count of bases not matched to a gene: 4. Germline lookup yields CDR1 SGHTS and CDR2 YDEGEE. CDR3 DNA sequence: TGTGCCAGCAGCTATGGGACTAGCGGAACCTACGAGCAGTACTTC. This codes for CASSYGTSGTYEQYF.

This chain links TRBV11-3 with TRBJ2-1, with 8 bases fitting TRBD2. Germline CDR1 reads SGHNT; CDR2 reads YENEEA. With V trimmed by 0 bases and J by 10 bases, 5 bases remained unmatched. The CDR3 contains 14 residues. CDR3 bases: TGTGCCAGCAGCTTAGAACGGATAGCGGGGGAGCAGTTCTTC. It yields the protein CASSLERIAGEQFF. Full variable domain (missing parts from reference TRBV11-3 and TRBJ2-1): EAGVVQSPRYKIIEKKQPVAFWCNPISGHNTLYWYLQNLGQGPELLIRYENEEAVDDSQLPKDRFSAERLKGVDSTLKIQPAELGDSAVYLCASSLERIAGEQFFGPGTRLTVL.

The rearrangement uses TRBV3-1 (or the pseudogene TRBV3-2) and TRBJ2-3; 7 positions agree with TRBD2. Trimming cost V 1 base and J 2 bases; bases outside gene matches: 9. The CDR3 consists of 17 residues. The germline V gene has CDR1 LGHDT and CDR2 YNNKEL (reference sequence). CDR3 protein: CASSQGLAVLTTDTQYF. The CDR3 DNA is TGTGCCAGCAGCCAAGGACTAGCAGTCTTAACCACAGATACGCAGTATTTT.

This sequence joins TRBV7-3 and TRBJ1-1; a weak D match, TRBD1 (6 bases). From germline, CDR1 is SGHTA and CDR2 FQGTGA. Trimming removed 6 bases at V and 1 base at J, with 9 bases between. The CDR3 runs to 13 residues. For the CDR3, the DNA is TGTGCCAGCAGTCAACAGGGGAACACTGAAGCTTTCTTT. It translates to CASSQQGNTEAFF.

This clone was detected only once. This chain joins TRBV4-1 and TRBJ1-2; 12 bases agree with TRBD1. J lost 8 bases, V lost 0 bases, and 7 bases had no gene match. Per the germline V gene, CDR1 is MGHRA and CDR2 is YSYEKL. The CDR3 has 16 amino acids. CDR3 nucleotides: TGCGCCAGCAGCCAAGAGCCGGGACAGGGGGCGCGGGGCTACACCTTC. This codes for CASSQEPGQGARGYTF.

V and J are TRBV11-3 and TRBJ2-5; unclear D gene. The V and J ends lost 1 base and 2 bases respectively, with 11 bases between them. The germline CDR1 and CDR2 sequences are SGHNT and YENEEA. This CDR3 contains 15 residues. The CDR3, as DNA: TGTGCCAGCAGCTTAGTGGCACGAGGACAAGAGACCCAGTACTTC. As protein: CASSLVARGQETQYF.

The chain is built from TRBV9 and TRBJ2-6, with a tentative D call TRBD2 (5 bases). Looked up from germline, CDR1 is SGDLS and CDR2 is YYNGEE. Between the trimmed V and J ends, which lost 3 bases and 3 bases, there was a span of 19 bases. The CDR3 contains 18 residues. The chain's CDR3 is CASSEALGDGYGANVLTF. The CDR3 DNA reads TGTGCCAGCAGCGAGGCACTCGGGGATGGGTATGGGGCCAACGTCCTGACTTTC.